The clone carrying this T cell receptor beta chain was seen just once. The data are from a study of blood T cell repertoires in COVID-19. Study-level background: The samples span acute and convalescent COVID-19 from the United States, Italy and Spain. In each case, the material was cDNA or gDNA derived from T cells, B-cell-depleted T cells, or PBMCs.

The CDR3 is 13 residues long. V lost 3 bases and J lost 5, with 8 bases in between. Under the authors' procedure: Reference gene primer amplification yielded estimated nucleated cell counts. Only in-frame clones appear in the TCRdb table, and some are missing; sequencing was by immunoSEQ multiplex PCR. For V, J and clone size, that table is used; D and trimming come from the DNA. The table has hundreds of thousands of clones, roughly 85% seen once. The sequence was collected from a man between 50 and 59 years old with active or convalescent COVID-19. The chain combines TRBV12-3 or TRBV12-4 with TRBJ1-5, with no clear D. The sample consisted of peripheral blood. This chain's CDR3 is CASSFSRDQPQHF. The CDR3 bases are TGTGCCAGCAGTTTCTCCCGAGATCAGCCCCAGCATTTT.